The clone carrying this T cell receptor beta chain has ten or more counts. As yet, its antigen is unknown. The entry originates in a study of molecular identifiers for immune sequencing clone quantification. Notes on the study in general: For effector cells, clones above 20 RNA copies held over 98% of molecules; for naive cells, under 1%.

V was shortened by 2 bases and J by 3 bases, with 14 bases between the two germline ends. The length of the CDR3 is 15 residues. Germline assignment: CDR1 SGHNT and CDR2 YYREEE (reference sequence). TCRdb ran MiXCR on the PCR reads and lists one entry per CDR3 protein. Here the sample spans over 600,000 distinct CDR3 sequences, around 20% being singletons. The sequence derives from a human donor in good health. Some libraries in this study had Jurkat cell RNA spiked in. J is TRBJ2-5 and V is TRBV5-4, with no clear D. The sequencing sample was made of naive CD8+ T cells from blood, with Jurkat cell RNA spiked in. Documented subset: FACS-sorted CD8+CD4-CCR7+CD45RA+ naive T cells. CDR3 sequence reads: CASSFMGIVKETQYF. CDR3 DNA: TGTGCCAGCAGCTTCATGGGGATTGTCAAAGAGACCCAGTACTTC.